Below are 12 T cell receptor beta chains sequenced from a single sample in a study of cytomegalovirus exposure and HLA in healthy donors. Researchers ran the PCR with 60 Vbeta and 13 Jbeta primers. Sequenced by immunoSEQ multiplex PCR; TCRdb stores in-frame clones only, minus some. The data show around 210,000 clones, just under 80% seen once. Sequenced material: PBMCs. Every receptor here comes from a boy between 5 and 17 years old in good health and CMV-seronegative.

J is TRBJ1-1 and V is TRBV10-1; no clear D gene. Germline V gene lookup returns CDR1 WNHNN and CDR2 SYGVQD (reference sequence). The CDR3 runs to 13 residues. V was cut by 8 bases and J by 0 bases, with 10 bases left in between. This CDR3 is CASAERVNTEAFF. In DNA, the CDR3 is TGCGCCAGCGCCGAGAGGGTGAACACTGAAGCTTTCTTT.

The chain employs TRBV11-2 and TRBJ2-3, with TRBD2 matching over 13 bases. In germline, CDR1 is SGHAT, CDR2 FQNNGV. The CDR3 totals 16 residues. J lost 5 bases, V lost 5 bases, and 7 bases had no gene match. The CDR3 DNA reads TGTGCCAGCAGCCCAGGACTAGCGGGGGTTCAAGATACGCAGTATTTT. The encoded protein is CASSPGLAGVQDTQYF.

This chain joins TRBV9 and TRBJ1-1; TRBD1 matches 7 bases. Per the germline V gene, CDR1 is SGDLS and CDR2 is YYNGEE. Unmatched junction bases numbered 11, after V lost 4 bases and J lost 11 bases. The CDR3 extends over 13 amino acids. CDR3 nucleotides: TGTGCCAGCAGCTCAAGACAGGGAATCCCGGCTTTCTTT. This sequence encodes CASSSRQGIPAFF. Filled out from reference TRBV9 and TRBJ1-1, the complete variable domain reads DSGVTQTPKHLITATGQRVTLRCSPRSGDLSVYWYQQSLDQGLQFLIQYYNGEERAKGNILERFSAQQFPDLHSELNLSSLELGDSALYFCASSSRQGIPAFFGQGTRLTVV.

The chain joins TRBV7-8 to TRBJ1-1, with D possibly being TRBD1 (5 bases). Between the trimmed V and J ends, which lost 5 bases and 8 bases, there was a span of 15 bases. The CDR3 has 13 residues. Germline CDR1 reads SGHVS; CDR2 reads FQNEAQ. This CDR3 is CASSRGHTGEAFF. The CDR3 coding sequence is TGTGCCAGCAGCCGCGGACATACCGGGGAAGCTTTCTTT.

V gene TRBV25-1 combines with J gene TRBJ1-4; D is unclear. The CDR3 contains 16 residues. Germline V gene data show CDR1 as MGHDK and CDR2 as SYGVNS. Trimming took 0 bases from V and 7 from J, leaving 15 bases between them. The CDR3 loop is CASSEYFRGDGEKLFF. CDR3 DNA sequence: TGTGCCAGCAGTGAATATTTTCGGGGAGACGGTGAAAAACTGTTTTTT. The variable domain in full, with the rest retrieved from reference TRBV25-1 and TRBJ1-4, is EADIYQTPRYLVIGTGKKITLECSQTMGHDKMYWYQQDPGMELHLIHYSYGVNSTEKGDLSSESTVSRIRTEHFPLTLESARPSHTSQYLCASSEYFRGDGEKLFFGSGTQLSVL.

The chain has TRBV11-2 and TRBJ1-1, with 12 bases identical to TRBD1. The germline V gene has CDR1 SGHAT and CDR2 FQNNGV. Trimming at V came to 5 bases and at J to 0 bases, leaving 4 bases not matched to a gene. This CDR3 region has 16 residues. The CDR3 region is CASSHGTGGMNTEAFF. The CDR3 coding sequence is TGTGCCAGCAGCCACGGGACAGGGGGCATGAACACTGAAGCTTTCTTT.

The rearrangement joins TRBV27 to TRBJ1-2; the D gene is possibly TRBD1 (5 bases). Germline V gene sequence: CDR1 MNHEY, CDR2 SMNVEV (reference sequence). The ends were cut back, 5 bases at V and 5 bases at J, with 18 bases in the middle. This CDR3 spans 15 amino acids. Here the CDR3 reads CASSPAWDSFYGYTF. In DNA, the CDR3 is TGTGCCAGCAGTCCTGCTTGGGACTCCTTTTATGGCTACACCTTC.

The chain couples TRBV19 to TRBJ1-6, with 10 bases lining up with TRBD1. V lost 4 bases to trimming and J lost 10 bases; unmatched junction nucleotides: 4. The CDR3 is made up of 14 amino acids. In germline, CDR1 is LNHDA, CDR2 SQIVND (reference sequence). CDR3 DNA: TGTGCCAGTAGTAACTGGACAGGGGGATCACCCCTCCACTTT. Protein: CASSNWTGGSPLHF.

The chain links TRBV2 to TRBJ2-7, with 8 bases aligning to TRBD2. Germline loops: CDR1 SNHLY, CDR2 FYNNEI. This CDR3 spans 16 amino acids. Trimming removed 7 bases from V and 4 bases from J; junction bases left unmatched: 15. The CDR3 loop reads CASTGGLERERYEQYF. The CDR3, as DNA: TGTGCCAGCACTGGGGGGCTGGAGCGGGAGAGGTACGAGCAGTACTTC.

CDR3 amino acids: CASSVGRGGYTF. CDR3 DNA sequence: TGTGCCAGCAGCGTAGGTCGAGGTGGCTACACCTTC. V usage is TRBV9 and J usage is TRBJ1-2, with D hard to call. The germline V and J ends were trimmed by 0 bases and 7 bases, with 7 bases remaining between them. This CDR3 comprises 12 residues. Germline V CDR1 and CDR2: SGDLS, YYNGEE.

This chain links TRBV6-6 with TRBJ1-2, with TRBD1 matching 7 bases. J lost 5 bases, V lost 11 bases, and 11 bases had no gene match. Germline V gives CDR1 MNHNY, CDR2 SVGAGI (reference sequence). This CDR3 comprises 13 residues. CDR3 coding DNA: TGTGCCGGAGCCCCGGGACAGACTTATGGCTACACCTTC. It yields the protein CAGAPGQTYGYTF.

The chain recombines TRBV6-1 with TRBJ2-7; possible D gene TRBD1, 5 bases. V lost 1 base and J lost 1, with 14 bases in between. This CDR3 is 16 amino acids long. Germline CDR1 MNHNS, CDR2 SASEGT. The CDR3 region is CASSEEVGAGSYEQYF. CDR3 DNA sequence: TGTGCCAGCAGTGAAGAGGTTGGGGCAGGATCCTACGAGCAGTACTTC.